The 9 T cell receptor beta chains below were found in one sample sequenced in a study of blood T cell repertoires in COVID-19. Clones were sequenced by immunoSEQ multiplex PCR, and TCRdb holds only the in-frame ones, with some missing. The top ten clones hold 2.5% to 3% of a sample with fewer than 300,000 clones, around 81% of them seen once. Specimen: peripheral blood. The receptors were gathered from a woman aged 55-69 years with active or convalescent COVID-19.

This clone occurred a few times. This rearrangement joins TRBV19 to TRBJ2-7, with 10 bases lining up with TRBD2. The J segment lost 4 bases and the V segment lost 5 bases, leaving 2 bases of the junction unmatched. Germline V gene sequence: CDR1 LNHDA, CDR2 SQIVND (reference sequence). The CDR3 contains 13 residues. CDR3 residues: CASSAGLAYEQYF. The CDR3, as DNA: TGTGCCAGTAGTGCGGGACTAGCGTACGAGCAGTACTTC.

This clone was picked up one time. This chain connects TRBV5-1 to TRBJ1-1; D is perhaps TRBD1 (5 bases). CDR1 and CDR2 from the germline V gene are SGHRS and YFSETQ. V was shortened by 6 bases and J by 1 base, with 13 bases between the two germline ends. This CDR3 spans 14 amino acids. The CDR3 here is CASKRWGENTEAFF. The CDR3 nucleotides are TGCGCCAGCAAACGTTGGGGGGAGAACACTGAAGCTTTCTTT.

The genes are TRBV27 and TRBJ2-3; D unresolved. Looked up from germline, CDR1 is MNHEY and CDR2 is SMNVEV (reference sequence). V lost 3 bases and J lost 2, with 3 bases in between. The CDR3 runs 12 residues. The CDR3, as DNA: TGTGCCAGCAGTTTCAACACAGATACGCAGTATTTT. Protein product: CASSFNTDTQYF.

This clone was picked up one time. The chain couples TRBV9 to TRBJ2-1; D possibly corresponds to TRBD2 (6 bases). The CDR3 runs 13 residues. Trimming removed 4 bases at V and 9 bases at J, with 14 bases between. In germline, CDR1 is SGDLS, CDR2 YYNGEE. CDR3 in DNA: TGTGCCAGCAGCTCCGTAGTGGGAGGTGAGCAGTTCTTC. Its translation is CASSSVVGGEQFF.

The J gene is TRBJ1-2, the V gene TRBV6-5, with 7 bases lining up with TRBD1. Germline V gene data show CDR1 as MNHEY and CDR2 as SVGAGI. Germline trimming cut 5 bases from V and 7 bases from J; bases unmatched to any gene: 4. The CDR3 has 12 amino acids. In nucleotides, the CDR3 is TGTGCCAGCAGTCTGACAGGGTCTGGCTACACCTTC. This gives the protein CASSLTGSGYTF.

This clone was recorded a few times. The rearrangement links TRBV3-1 (or the pseudogene TRBV3-2) to TRBJ2-1, with 10 bases fitting TRBD2. Germline assignment: CDR1 LGHDT and CDR2 YNNKEL (reference sequence). With 0 bases clipped from V and 4 bases from J, the junction kept 6 bases outside the gene matches. CDR3 length: 17 amino acids. CDR3 region: CASSQDPASGRYNEQFF. CDR3 DNA: TGTGCCAGCAGCCAAGATCCGGCTAGCGGGAGATACAATGAGCAGTTCTTC.

The V call is TRBV27, the J call TRBJ2-3; 8 nucleotides agree with TRBD1. V dropped 6 bases and J dropped 2; count of bases not matched to a gene: 10. CDR1 and CDR2 (germline): MNHEY, SMNVEV (reference sequence). The CDR3 totals 16 residues. CDR3 amino acids: CASSLRGPSLTDTQYF. The CDR3 coding sequence is TGTGCCAGCAGCCTCAGGGGGCCGAGTCTCACAGATACGCAGTATTTT.

The chain has TRBV5-4 and TRBJ2-5, with TRBD1 matching 8 bases. Germline V gene lookup returns CDR1 SGHNT and CDR2 YYREEE (reference sequence). This CDR3 is 14 amino acids long. V shed 2 bases, J shed 5 bases, and the junction held 5 bases outside the gene matches. The CDR3 sequence: CASSFGQGKETQYF. The DNA of the CDR3 is TGTGCCAGCAGCTTCGGACAGGGAAAGGAGACCCAGTACTTC.

The rearrangement joins TRBV5-1 to TRBJ2-2, with 9 bases aligning to TRBD1. There are 15 residues in the CDR3. The trim removed 5 bases at V and 0 bases at J, leaving 2 bases unmatched. Germline loops: CDR1 SGHRS, CDR2 YFSETQ. DNA of the CDR3: TGCGCCAGCAGATGGACAGGGGCGAACACCGGGGAGCTGTTTTTT. As protein: CASRWTGANTGELFF.